This passage covers 4 T cell receptor beta chains from one sample sequenced in a study of T cell repertoires in cytomegalovirus infection. TCRdb used MiXCR to reprocess the reads, holding one entry per CDR3 protein. The repertoire has around 180,000 distinct CDR3 sequences, roughly 28% of them found once; the top ten carry roughly 31%. Sequencing input: PBMCs. These receptors were taken from a human donor in good health (CMV status not recorded). Some clones in this sample may be carry-over from other donors' samples.

This clonotype was picked up a small number of times. This rearrangement joins TRBV15 to TRBJ2-5; TRBD2 matches at 11 bases. Germline V gives CDR1 LNHNV, CDR2 YYDKDF (reference sequence). This CDR3 region has 14 residues. With 8 bases clipped from V and 4 bases from J, the junction kept 6 bases outside the gene matches. CDR3 loop: CATALGLAGETQYF. The CDR3 DNA reads TGTGCCACCGCTCTAGGACTAGCGGGAGAGACCCAGTACTTC.

V usage is TRBV2 and J usage is TRBJ2-3; 10 nucleotides match TRBD1. CDR1 is SNHLY, CDR2 FYNNEI, per germline. V shed 7 bases, J shed 6 bases, and the junction held 13 bases outside the gene matches. The CDR3 length is 16 residues. CDR3 amino acids: CASNRAGTGDADTQYF. The CDR3 bases are TGTGCCAGCAATCGAGCCGGGACAGGGGATGCGGATACGCAGTATTTT.

CDR3 bases: TGTGCCAGCGGATCGACAGGAGCTACGTACGAGCAGTACTTC. Translated: CASGSTGATYEQYF. The chain carries TRBV6-2 or TRBV6-3 and TRBJ2-7; possibly TRBD1 for D (6 bases). Germline loops: CDR1 MNHEY, CDR2 SVGEGT. The CDR3 is made up of 14 amino acids. Trimming shortened V by 8 bases and J by 4 bases, and 18 bases separated the two germline ends.

This clonotype came up many times. The chain links TRBV7-2 to TRBJ1-3; D is undetermined. The CDR3 loop spans 13 amino acids. V gave up 3 bases and J gave up 3 bases, with 6 bases separating them. The germline CDR1 and CDR2 sequences are SGHTA and FQGNSA. Written as DNA, the CDR3 is TGTGCCAGCAGCTTGGTATTTGGAAACACCATATATTTT. Protein product: CASSLVFGNTIYF. The whole variable domain, filled in from reference TRBV7-2 and TRBJ1-3, reads GAGVSQSPSNKVTEKGKDVELRCDPISGHTALYWYRQSLGQGLEFLIYFQGNSAPDKSGLPSDRFSAERTGGSVSTLTIQRTQQEDSAVYLCASSLVFGNTIYFGEGSWLTVV.